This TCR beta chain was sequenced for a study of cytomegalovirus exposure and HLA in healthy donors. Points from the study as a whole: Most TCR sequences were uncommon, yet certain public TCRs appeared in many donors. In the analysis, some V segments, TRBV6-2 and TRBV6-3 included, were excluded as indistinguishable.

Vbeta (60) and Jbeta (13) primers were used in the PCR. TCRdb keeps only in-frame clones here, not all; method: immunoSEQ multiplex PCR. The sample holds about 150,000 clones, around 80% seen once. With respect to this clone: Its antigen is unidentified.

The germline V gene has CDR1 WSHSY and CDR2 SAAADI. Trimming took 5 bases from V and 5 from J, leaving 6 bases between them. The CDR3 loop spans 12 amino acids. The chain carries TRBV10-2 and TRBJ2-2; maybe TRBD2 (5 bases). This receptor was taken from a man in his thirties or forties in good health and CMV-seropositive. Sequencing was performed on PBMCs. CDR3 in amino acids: CASSLATGELFF. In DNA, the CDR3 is TGCGCCAGCAGTTTAGCGACCGGGGAGCTGTTTTTT.